This TCR beta chain was captured in a study of T cells in women clearing cervical HPV infection. Across the study: Blood came at first lesion visit for cases, post-clearance for controls. Regarding the study as a whole: Cases carried less TRBV6-7 than controls: approximately 0.1% versus 0.16%.

For this clone: Its matching antigen is unknown. The CDR3 end is not reached by the read, which stops 3 residues before it; the germline J gene fills it in.

CDR1 is SGHTA, CDR2 FQGTGA, per germline. The CDR3 consists of 15 residues. V gave up 3 bases and J gave up 3 bases; unmatched junction bases: 5. Average input was about 1.2 ug genomic DNA for immunoSEQ TCR beta CDR3 amplification. Clones were sequenced by immunoSEQ multiplex PCR, and TCRdb holds only the in-frame ones, with some missing. The sample data list more than 15,000 clones. This clonotype was sampled from a woman aged 18 to 75 with a cervical HPV16 infection that either progressed to CIN3+ or cleared (not recorded which). Sequencing was performed on blood buffy coat. The V and J genes are TRBV7-3 and TRBJ2-3; 8 nucleotides agree with TRBD2. Partial CDR3 DNA: TGTGCCAGCAGCTTCGGCGGGAGGCGGACAGATACG. It yields the protein CASSFGGRRTDT. The full CDR3 protein reads CASSFGGRRTDTQYF.